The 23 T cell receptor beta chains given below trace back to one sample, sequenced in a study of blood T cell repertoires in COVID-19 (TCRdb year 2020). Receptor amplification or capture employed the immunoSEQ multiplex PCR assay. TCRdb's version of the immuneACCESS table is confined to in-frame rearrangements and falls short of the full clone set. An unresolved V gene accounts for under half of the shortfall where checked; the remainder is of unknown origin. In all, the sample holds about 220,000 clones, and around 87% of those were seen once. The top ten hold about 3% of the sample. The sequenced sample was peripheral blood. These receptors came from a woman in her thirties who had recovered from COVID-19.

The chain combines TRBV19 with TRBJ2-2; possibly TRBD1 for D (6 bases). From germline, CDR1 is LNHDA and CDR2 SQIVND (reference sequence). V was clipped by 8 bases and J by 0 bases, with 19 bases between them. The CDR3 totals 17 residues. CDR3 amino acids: CASWGYTGTSNTGELFF. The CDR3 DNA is TGTGCCAGTTGGGGCTACACAGGGACGTCGAACACCGGGGAGCTGTTTTTT.

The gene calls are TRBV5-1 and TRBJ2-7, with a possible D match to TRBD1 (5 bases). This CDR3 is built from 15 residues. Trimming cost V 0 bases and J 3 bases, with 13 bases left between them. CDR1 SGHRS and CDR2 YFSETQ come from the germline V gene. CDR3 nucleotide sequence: TGCGCCAGCAGCTTGGGCTCAGGGAATATCTACGAGCAGTACTTC. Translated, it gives CASSLGSGNIYEQYF.

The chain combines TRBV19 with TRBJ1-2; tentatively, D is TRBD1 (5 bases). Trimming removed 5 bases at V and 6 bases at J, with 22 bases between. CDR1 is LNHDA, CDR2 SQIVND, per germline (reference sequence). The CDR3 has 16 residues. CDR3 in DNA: TGTGCCAGTAGTTCACAACAGGTCCCCCTTCTTGATGGCTACACCTTC. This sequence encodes CASSSQQVPLLDGYTF.

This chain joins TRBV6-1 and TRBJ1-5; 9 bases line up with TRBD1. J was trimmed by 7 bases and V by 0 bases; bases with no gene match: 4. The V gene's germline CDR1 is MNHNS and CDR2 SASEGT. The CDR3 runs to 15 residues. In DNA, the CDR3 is TGTGCCAGCAGTGAAGCGGGGGGACAGGGACAGCCCCAGCATTTT. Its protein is CASSEAGGQGQPQHF.

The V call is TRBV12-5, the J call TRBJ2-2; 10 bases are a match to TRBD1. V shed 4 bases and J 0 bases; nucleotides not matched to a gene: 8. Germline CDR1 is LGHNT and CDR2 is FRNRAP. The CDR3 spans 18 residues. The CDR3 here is CASGSPTGGPANTGELFF. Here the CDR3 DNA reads TGTGCTAGTGGTTCACCGACAGGGGGCCCCGCGAACACCGGGGAGCTGTTTTTT.

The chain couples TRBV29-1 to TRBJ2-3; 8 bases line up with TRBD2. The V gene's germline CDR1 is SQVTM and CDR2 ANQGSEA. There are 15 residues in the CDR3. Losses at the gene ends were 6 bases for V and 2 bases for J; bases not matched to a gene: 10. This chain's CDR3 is CSVTLLRGATDTQYF. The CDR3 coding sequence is TGCAGCGTCACTCTCCTGCGGGGGGCCACAGATACGCAGTATTTT.

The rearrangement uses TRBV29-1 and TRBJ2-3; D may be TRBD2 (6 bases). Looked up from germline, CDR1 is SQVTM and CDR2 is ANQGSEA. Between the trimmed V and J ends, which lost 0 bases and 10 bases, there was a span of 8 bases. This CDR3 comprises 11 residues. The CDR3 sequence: CSVEDGGSQYF. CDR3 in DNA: TGCAGCGTTGAAGATGGGGGGTCGCAGTATTTT.

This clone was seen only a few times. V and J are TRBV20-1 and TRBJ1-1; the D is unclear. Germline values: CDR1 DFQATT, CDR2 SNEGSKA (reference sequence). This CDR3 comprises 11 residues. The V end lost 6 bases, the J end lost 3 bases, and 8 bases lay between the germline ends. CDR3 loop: CSALDYTEAFF. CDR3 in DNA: TGCAGTGCCCTGGACTACACTGAAGCTTTCTTT.

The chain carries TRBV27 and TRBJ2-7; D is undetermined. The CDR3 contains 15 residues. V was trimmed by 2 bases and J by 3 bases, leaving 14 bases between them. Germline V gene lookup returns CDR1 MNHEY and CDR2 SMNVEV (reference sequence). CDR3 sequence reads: CASSLVGRLSYEQYF. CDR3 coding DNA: TGTGCCAGCAGTTTAGTGGGCAGGCTCAGCTACGAGCAGTACTTC.

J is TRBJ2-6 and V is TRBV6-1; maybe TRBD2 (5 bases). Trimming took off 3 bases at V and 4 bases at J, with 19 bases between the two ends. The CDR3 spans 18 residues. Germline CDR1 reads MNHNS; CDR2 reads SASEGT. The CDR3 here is CASSELWTRFSGANVLTF. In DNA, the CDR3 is TGTGCCAGCAGTGAGCTGTGGACTCGCTTCTCAGGGGCCAACGTCCTGACTTTC.

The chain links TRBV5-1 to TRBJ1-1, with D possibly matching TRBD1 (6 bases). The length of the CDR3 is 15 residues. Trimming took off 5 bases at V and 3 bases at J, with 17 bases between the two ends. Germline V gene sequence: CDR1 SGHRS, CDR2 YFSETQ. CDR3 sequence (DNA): TGCGCCAGCAGAGTTAACAGGGAGGGACACACTGAAGCTTTCTTT. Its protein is CASRVNREGHTEAFF.

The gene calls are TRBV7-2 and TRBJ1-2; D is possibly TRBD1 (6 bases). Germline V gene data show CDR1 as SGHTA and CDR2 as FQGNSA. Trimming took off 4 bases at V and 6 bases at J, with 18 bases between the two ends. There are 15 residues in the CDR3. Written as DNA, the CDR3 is TGTGCCAGCAGCTCAGAGAGGGAGGGACATAATGGCTACACCTTC. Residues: CASSSEREGHNGYTF.

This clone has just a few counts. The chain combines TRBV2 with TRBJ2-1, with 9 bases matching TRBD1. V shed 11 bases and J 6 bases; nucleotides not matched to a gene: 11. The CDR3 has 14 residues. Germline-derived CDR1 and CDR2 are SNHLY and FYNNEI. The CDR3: CAPRMDRGLNEQFF. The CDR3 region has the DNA TGTGCCCCAAGAATGGACAGGGGCCTCAATGAGCAGTTCTTC.

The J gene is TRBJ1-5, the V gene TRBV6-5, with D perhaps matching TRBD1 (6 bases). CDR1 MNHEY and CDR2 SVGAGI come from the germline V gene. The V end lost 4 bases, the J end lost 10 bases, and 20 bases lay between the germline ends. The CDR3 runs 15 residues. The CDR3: CASSSTQGRRGPQHF. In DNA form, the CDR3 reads TGTGCCAGCAGTTCAACACAGGGCCGGCGTGGTCCCCAGCATTTT.

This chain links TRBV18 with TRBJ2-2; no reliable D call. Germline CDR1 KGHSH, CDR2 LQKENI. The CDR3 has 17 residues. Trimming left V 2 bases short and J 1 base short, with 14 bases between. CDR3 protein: CASSPDLNPGNTGELFF. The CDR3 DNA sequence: TGTGCCAGCTCACCAGACCTCAATCCGGGGAACACCGGGGAGCTGTTTTTT.

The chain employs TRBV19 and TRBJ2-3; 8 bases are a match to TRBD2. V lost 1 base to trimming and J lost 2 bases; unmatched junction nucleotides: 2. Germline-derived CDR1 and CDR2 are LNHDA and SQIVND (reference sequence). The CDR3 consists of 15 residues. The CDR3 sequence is CASSIVSGITDTQYF. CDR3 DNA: TGTGCCAGTAGTATAGTTAGCGGGATCACAGATACGCAGTATTTT.

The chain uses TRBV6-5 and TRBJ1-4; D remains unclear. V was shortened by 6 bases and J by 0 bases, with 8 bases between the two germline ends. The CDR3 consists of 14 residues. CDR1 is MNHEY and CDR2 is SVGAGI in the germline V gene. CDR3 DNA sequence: TGTGCCAGCAGCTCGTTTGCAACTAATGAAAAACTGTTTTTT. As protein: CASSSFATNEKLFF.

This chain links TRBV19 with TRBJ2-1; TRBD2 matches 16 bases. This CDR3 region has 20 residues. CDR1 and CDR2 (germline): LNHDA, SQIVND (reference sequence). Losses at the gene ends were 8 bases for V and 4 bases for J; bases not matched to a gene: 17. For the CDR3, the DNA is TGTGCCAGTTCGCGCCGTCCGGGACTAGCGGGGGGGCCTGGGTACAATGAGCAGTTCTTC. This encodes CASSRRPGLAGGPGYNEQFF.

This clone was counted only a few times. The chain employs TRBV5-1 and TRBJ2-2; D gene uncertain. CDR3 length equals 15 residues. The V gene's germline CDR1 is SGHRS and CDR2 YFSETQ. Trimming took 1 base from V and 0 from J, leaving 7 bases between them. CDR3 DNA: TGCGCCAGCAGCTTGCCCAGCGCGAACACCGGGGAGCTGTTTTTT. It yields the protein CASSLPSANTGELFF.

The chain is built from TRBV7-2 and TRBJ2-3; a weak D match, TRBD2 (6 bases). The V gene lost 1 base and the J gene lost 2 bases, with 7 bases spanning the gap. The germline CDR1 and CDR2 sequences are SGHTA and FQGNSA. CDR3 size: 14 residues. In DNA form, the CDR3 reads TGTGCCAGCAGCTTAGGGGGGGTCACAGATACGCAGTATTTT. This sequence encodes CASSLGGVTDTQYF.

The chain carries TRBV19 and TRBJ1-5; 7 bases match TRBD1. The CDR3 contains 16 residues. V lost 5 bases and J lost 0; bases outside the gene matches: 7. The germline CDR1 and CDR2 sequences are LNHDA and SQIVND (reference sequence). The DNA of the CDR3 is TGTGCCAGTAGTTCCCAGGGGGTCCTTAGCAATCAGCCCCAGCATTTT. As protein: CASSSQGVLSNQPQHF.

CDR3 DNA sequence: TGCGCCAGCAGCTTGTACCAGAGCACAGATACGCAGTATTTT. It is translated as CASSLYQSTDTQYF. V is TRBV5-1 and J is TRBJ2-3; D is ambiguous. CDR1 is SGHRS and CDR2 is YFSETQ in the germline V gene. The CDR3 consists of 14 residues. Trimming stripped 1 base from V and 0 bases from J, with 6 bases between. Full variable domain (outside the CDR3, taken from reference TRBV5-1 and TRBJ2-3): KAGVTQTPRYLIKTRGQQVTLSCSPISGHRSVSWYQQTPGQGLQFLFEYFSETQRNKGNFPGRFSGRQFSNSRSEMNVSTLELGDSALYLCASSLYQSTDTQYFGPGTRLTVL.

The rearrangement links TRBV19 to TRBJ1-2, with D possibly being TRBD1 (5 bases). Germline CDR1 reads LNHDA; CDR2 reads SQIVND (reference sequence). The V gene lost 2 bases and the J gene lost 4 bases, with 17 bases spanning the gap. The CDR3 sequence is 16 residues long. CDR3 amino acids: CASSITLTDLSYGYTF. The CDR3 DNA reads TGTGCCAGTAGTATAACCCTGACAGATCTGTCCTATGGCTACACCTTC.